Reported below is one TCR beta chain. Its antigen is not identified. Using immunoSEQ multiplex PCR, the repertoire was profiled, and TCRdb retains in-frame clones only, with some absent. The repertoire holds 100,000 to 150,000 clones, about 90% seen once, with approximately 0.59% in the top ten. The sample originates from a study of Tregs in tolerant kidney transplant recipients. With 0 bases removed from V and 2 bases from J, the gap between germline ends came to 8 bases. The CDR3 has 14 residues. CDR1 and CDR2 from the germline V gene are SGHNT and YYREEE (reference sequence). CD4+CD25+CD127- Tregs, CD4+CD25- non-Tregs, CD4 and CD8 cells were sorted. Study observations and caveats: Tregs expanded with activated donor B cells seemed most donor-specific. Biological reproducibility was not directly addressed in this study. Findings come from small patient numbers and require larger validation.

The chain recombines TRBV5-4 with TRBJ2-5; unclear D gene. The sequence was collected from a human donor in good health. Sequencing was done on a sample of CD4+ T cells from blood. The CDR3 nucleotides are TGTGCCAGCAGCTTGGACGGGTTGCAAGAGACCCAGTACTTC. Translation gives CASSLDGLQETQYF.